This T cell receptor beta chain emerged from a study of beta chain features in type 1 diabetes. Every isolated RNA sample was fully reverse transcribed, so sequencing captured expressed TCRB transcripts. Clones were read by immunoSEQ multiplex PCR, and TCRdb kept only the in-frame ones, dropping some. The sample includes hundreds of thousands of clones, more than 12% of them seen just once. The CDR3 is 16 amino acids. V was clipped by 2 bases and J by 1 base, with 13 bases between them. Germline assignment: CDR1 SGHDN and CDR2 FVKESK. On this clone: Its antigen remains unidentified.

One heparinised draw, averaging roughly 0.12 L, was taken per donor. Whole-study findings and limits: Within patients, naive, central memory and Treg TCRB repertoires seemed more similar than within healthy donors. People with Type 1 diabetes carried modestly yet significantly shorter TCRB CDR3s in all four CD4+ subsets.

This TCR was recovered from a man aged 18-30 years with type 1 diabetes. The V and J genes are TRBV14 and TRBJ2-3; D might be TRBD1 (6 bases). Sample: naive CD4+ T cells from blood. Written as DNA, the CDR3 is TGTGCCAGCAGCCAAACGACAGGCACCGGCACAGATACGCAGTATTTT. The encoded protein is CASSQTTGTGTDTQYF.